These 5 T cell receptor beta chains were sequenced from one sample in a study of blood T cell repertoires in COVID-19. Using immunoSEQ multiplex PCR, the repertoire was profiled, and TCRdb retains in-frame clones only, with some absent. Of around 200,000 clones in the sample, approximately 81% were seen once. The sequenced sample consisted of peripheral blood. The receptors were sampled from a person between 65 and 79 years old with COVID-19, enrolled during active disease.

This CDR3 is CASSSHRVGMNTEAFF. The DNA for the CDR3 is TGTGCCAGCAGCTCTCACAGGGTTGGGATGAACACTGAAGCTTTCTTT. The chain employs TRBV7-2 and TRBJ1-1, with D possibly matching TRBD1 (6 bases). Germline assignment: CDR1 SGHTA and CDR2 FQGNSA. V lost 4 bases, J lost 0 bases, and 15 bases lay in between. CDR3 length equals 16 residues.

Written as DNA, the CDR3 is TGTGCCAGCAGTTACGAAGGGGGCATGGGGGCTTACGAGCAGTACTTC. It codes for CASSYEGGMGAYEQYF. This sequence joins TRBV6-5 and TRBJ2-7; 7 bases line up with TRBD1. Germline V gene data show CDR1 as MNHEY and CDR2 as SVGAGI. V was clipped by 2 bases and J by 4 bases; unmatched bases: 11. This CDR3 is built from 16 residues.

At least ten counts were recorded for this clone. The rearrangement uses TRBV6-1 and TRBJ2-7, with D unclear. V was cut by 0 bases and J by 3 bases, with 9 bases left in between. Germline CDR1 and CDR2: MNHNS and SASEGT. The CDR3 length is 14 residues. The CDR3 coding sequence is TGTGCCAGCAGTGAAGCCGTACAGATCTACGAGCAGTACTTC. Protein: CASSEAVQIYEQYF.

The table lists this clone with a count of one. This chain connects TRBV5-6 to TRBJ2-5; D may be TRBD2 (5 bases). V lost 5 bases, J lost 5 bases, and 19 bases lay in between. Germline V gene data show CDR1 as SGHDT and CDR2 as YYEEEE. The CDR3 has 15 residues. The CDR3 bases are TGTGCCAGCAGTCGCCCTCGGGCGGGCTGGGAGACCCAGTACTTC. Translating it yields CASSRPRAGWETQYF.

The J gene is TRBJ1-3, the V gene TRBV30; no clear D gene. Germline V gives CDR1 GTSNPN, CDR2 SVGIG (reference sequence). The CDR3 contains 13 residues. V gave up 5 bases and J gave up 1 base, with 9 bases separating them. The CDR3 DNA reads as TGTGCCTGGTCAGTTATTTCTGGAAACACCATATATTTT. Residues: CAWSVISGNTIYF.